The T cell receptor (beta chain) described here comes from a study of T cells in Graves' hyperthyroidism and ophthalmopathy. Whole-study results and caveats: Most clonotypes expanded in the thyroid (above 0.001) were also present in blood. A 13 V-J signature model discriminated ophthalmopathy versus stable hyperthyroidism.

Worth noting for this clonotype: Its antigen is still unknown.

TCR beta CDR3 regions were amplified from RNA. In the first-round RT-PCR of the TCR CDR3, the HTBI primer set was used. TCRdb re-derived calls from the multiplex PCR reads in MiXCR, one entry per CDR3 protein. The repertoire holds approximately 870,000 distinct CDR3 sequences, with roughly 37% as singletons. Researchers defined stable Graves' hyperthyroidism as no ophthalmopathy progression within 18 months. Diagnostic assessment was based on clinical symptoms, serum thyroxine and TRAb, thyroid ultrasound and orbital computed tomography. The CDR3 has 15 amino acids. V was pared by 2 bases and J by 3 bases, with 14 bases between.

The specimen sequenced was blood. This clonotype was obtained from a man in his late teens or twenties with Graves' hyperthyroidism. The chain employs TRBV12-3 or TRBV12-4 and TRBJ2-7; no reliable D call. DNA for the CDR3: TGTGCCAGCAGTTTATTCTCTGATGGAGACTACGAGCAGTACTTC. This codes for CASSLFSDGDYEQYF.